This T cell receptor (beta chain) was recovered during a study of OX40 agonist ivuxolimab in advanced cancers. This table comes from immunoSEQ multiplex PCR, and its TCRdb copy is limited to in-frame clones, with some not included. Here the sample spans over 55,000 clones, around 94% being singletons. The V gene's germline CDR1 is SGHDN and CDR2 FVKESK. This CDR3 has 15 amino acids. V trimming: 4 bases; J trimming: 4 bases; junction bases outside the gene matches: 7. This chain uses TRBV14 with TRBJ2-5, with 9 bases identical to TRBD1. This TCR came from an adult with an advanced solid tumor such as melanoma, head and neck, liver or kidney cancer. This sample comprised CD4+ or CD8+ T cells sorted from blood, obtained in a trial of the OX40 agonist ivuxolimab. The CDR3 DNA reads as TGTGCCAGCAGCCGCCCCCTGGACAGGGGAGAGACCCAGTACTTC. Translation: CASSRPLDRGETQYF.